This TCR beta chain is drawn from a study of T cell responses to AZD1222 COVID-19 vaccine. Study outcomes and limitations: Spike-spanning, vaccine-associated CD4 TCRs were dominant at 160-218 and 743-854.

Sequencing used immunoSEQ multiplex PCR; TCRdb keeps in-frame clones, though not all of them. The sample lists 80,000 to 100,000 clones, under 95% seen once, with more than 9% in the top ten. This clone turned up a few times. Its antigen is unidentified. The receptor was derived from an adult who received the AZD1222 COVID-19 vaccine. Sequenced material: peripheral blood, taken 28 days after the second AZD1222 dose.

Here the CDR3 DNA reads TGCAGCGTTTGGGGGACTGGGTGGAATGGCTACACCTTC. Translation gives CSVWGTGWNGYTF. The rearrangement joins TRBV29-1 to TRBJ1-2, with a weak D call TRBD1 (5 bases). V dropped 5 bases and J dropped 6 bases, with 16 bases sitting between them. The CDR3 extends over 13 amino acids. CDR1 and CDR2 (germline): SQVTM, ANQGSEA.